A single sample gave rise to the 32 T cell receptor beta chains below, sequenced in a study of response to subunit inactivated influenza vaccine. TCRdb used MiXCR to reprocess the RT-PCR reads, holding one entry per CDR3 protein. The sample contains roughly 500,000 distinct CDR3 sequences, more than 15% of which appear only once. The sequencing here drew on CD4+ T cells sorted from PBMCs, taken approximately 25 months after vaccination. These receptors originate from a man between 50 and 69 years old who received an inactivated influenza vaccine.

The rearrangement uses TRBV20-1 and TRBJ1-5, with TRBD1 matching 9 bases. The V gene end was trimmed by 6 bases and the J gene end by 2 bases; junction bases not matched to a gene: 5. The CDR3 is 14 amino acids. From germline, CDR1 is DFQATT and CDR2 SNEGSKA (reference sequence). The CDR3 protein is CSAQGARGNQPQHF. CDR3 DNA sequence: TGCAGTGCACAGGGGGCTCGGGGCAATCAGCCCCAGCATTTT.

This clonotype was detected a few times. This chain uses TRBV12-3 or TRBV12-4 with TRBJ2-4, with D hard to call. Trimming removed 3 bases at V and 2 bases at J, with 8 bases between. This CDR3 has 14 residues. In DNA form, the CDR3 reads TGTGCCAGCAGTTTCTCTCTGACCAAAAACATTCAGTACTTC. It encodes CASSFSLTKNIQYF.

The J gene is TRBJ2-2, the V gene TRBV29-1; 7 bases are shared with TRBD1. This CDR3 spans 14 amino acids. CDR1 and CDR2 from the germline V gene are SQVTM and ANQGSEA. J lost 0 bases, V lost 7 bases, and 5 bases had no gene match. The CDR3 DNA reads as TGCAGCGCCGGGACAGCCGCGAACACCGGGGAGCTGTTTTTT. Translated: CSAGTAANTGELFF.

The V gene is TRBV5-1, the J gene TRBJ2-2, with 7 bases matching TRBD1. CDR1 and CDR2 from the germline V gene are SGHRS and YFSETQ. Trimming removed 0 bases from V and 0 bases from J; junction bases left unmatched: 5. The CDR3 covers 17 residues. The CDR3 protein is CASSLVPQGANTGELFF. The DNA of the CDR3 is TGCGCCAGCAGCTTGGTCCCGCAGGGGGCGAACACCGGGGAGCTGTTTTTT.

This clonotype was seen more than once but under ten times. This chain connects TRBV18 to TRBJ1-1, with a possible D match to TRBD1 (5 bases). CDR1 is KGHSH, CDR2 LQKENI, per germline. Trimming pared 3 bases from V and 7 bases from J, leaving 9 bases between. CDR3 size: 12 residues. This chain's CDR3 is CASSPRDGEAFF. The CDR3 DNA follows: TGTGCCAGCTCACCCAGGGACGGTGAAGCTTTCTTT.

This clonotype has a handful of counts. V and J are TRBV5-1 and TRBJ2-2; weak D call: TRBD1 (5 bases). V gave up 4 bases and J gave up 5 bases, with 15 bases separating them. The CDR3 extends over 15 amino acids. Germline CDR1 is SGHRS and CDR2 is YFSETQ. The CDR3: CASSGARARTGELFF. The CDR3 DNA sequence: TGCGCCAGCAGCGGGGCCCGGGCGAGGACCGGGGAGCTGTTTTTT.

The sample holds a few counts of this clonotype. The gene calls are TRBV28 and TRBJ2-6; 9 bases are a match to TRBD1. V lost 1 base to trimming and J lost 2 bases; unmatched junction nucleotides: 3. Germline CDR1 is MDHEN and CDR2 is SYDVKM. The CDR3 is made up of 17 amino acids. The CDR3 DNA follows: TGTGCCAGCAGTTTATACGGACAGGGGACTGGGGCCAACGTCCTGACTTTC. It is translated as CASSLYGQGTGANVLTF.

The chain has TRBV12-3 or TRBV12-4 and TRBJ2-7; D is possibly TRBD2 (5 bases). V was trimmed by 3 bases and J by 3 bases, leaving 12 bases between them. The CDR3 extends over 14 amino acids. The CDR3 loop is CASSFEGFHYEQYF. The CDR3 DNA reads TGTGCCAGCAGTTTCGAGGGTTTCCACTACGAGCAGTACTTC.

There are a few counts of this clonotype. This rearrangement joins TRBV25-1 to TRBJ1-1, with D perhaps matching TRBD1 (6 bases). The CDR3 runs 14 residues. Per germline, CDR1 MGHDK and CDR2 SYGVNS. Trimming took 3 bases from V and 8 from J, leaving 16 bases between them. CDR3 bases: TGTGCCAGCAGTGAGGTAGGGGGGATCACGGAAGCTTTCTTT. It is translated as CASSEVGGITEAFF.

In its sample, this clonotype was seen many times. The V and J genes are TRBV11-2 and TRBJ1-1, with D possibly matching TRBD1 (6 bases). The length of the CDR3 is 13 residues. The V and J ends lost 5 bases and 4 bases respectively, with 11 bases between them. The germline CDR1 and CDR2 sequences are SGHAT and FQNNGV. Here the CDR3 DNA reads TGTGCCAGCAGCGGGGACATTCTCACTGAAGCTTTCTTT. Encoded protein: CASSGDILTEAFF.

The genes are TRBV9 and TRBJ2-3, with 12 bases identical to TRBD2. Trimming took 4 bases from V and 3 from J; bases not matched to a gene: 9. The CDR3 consists of 17 residues. Germline-derived CDR1 and CDR2 are SGDLS and YYNGEE. The CDR3 nucleotides read TGTGCCAGCAGCCCCCGACTAGCGGGAGTACGGACAGATACGCAGTATTTT. It translates to CASSPRLAGVRTDTQYF.

The chain joins TRBV28 to TRBJ2-5; D ambiguous. The germline V gene encodes CDR1 MDHEN and CDR2 SYDVKM. Trimming removed 6 bases from V and 7 bases from J, with 15 bases in between. The CDR3 is made up of 13 amino acids. The CDR3, as DNA: TGTGCCAGCAGGGTTGATAGTTTCGGGACCCAGTACTTC. Residues: CASRVDSFGTQYF.

The chain links TRBV20-1 to TRBJ1-5; no definite D call. Per germline, CDR1 DFQATT and CDR2 SNEGSKA (reference sequence). Trimming pared 0 bases from V and 9 bases from J, leaving 12 bases between. CDR3 length equals 13 residues. The CDR3 DNA is TGCAGTGCTAGAGATAATAGCGGATCGCCCCAGCATTTT. Translating gives CSARDNSGSPQHF.

This clonotype occurred a few times. V usage is TRBV11-2 and J usage is TRBJ2-2; 10 positions agree with TRBD2. Germline V gives CDR1 SGHAT, CDR2 FQNNGV. The V and J ends lost 4 bases and 6 bases, in that order; junction bases with no gene match: 8. The CDR3 extends over 16 amino acids. The CDR3 DNA follows: TGTGCCAGCAGCTGGCCGGGACTAGCGATCCCCGGGGAGCTGTTTTTT. It yields the protein CASSWPGLAIPGELFF.

This clonotype was found a few times. The chain has TRBV7-2 and TRBJ2-7, with D uncertain. The CDR3 extends over 14 amino acids. CDR1 and CDR2 from the germline V gene are SGHTA and FQGNSA. The V gene lost 5 bases and the J gene lost 2 bases, with 13 bases spanning the gap. CDR3: CASSPNRQTYEQYF. CDR3 in DNA: TGTGCCAGCAGCCCAAATAGACAAACCTACGAGCAGTACTTC.

This clonotype occurred a few times. This chain connects TRBV27 to TRBJ2-1; 8 bases are a match to TRBD1. CDR1 and CDR2 (germline): MNHEY, SMNVEV (reference sequence). The J segment lost 7 bases and the V segment lost 5 bases, leaving 4 bases of the junction unmatched. The CDR3 extends over 13 amino acids. The CDR3 protein is CASSHRGINEQFF. Here the CDR3 DNA reads TGTGCCAGCAGTCACAGGGGGATTAATGAGCAGTTCTTC.

This clonotype was counted between two and nine times. The rearrangement links TRBV5-6 to TRBJ1-6; D is ambiguous. The CDR3 has 17 amino acids. Trimming took off 1 base at V and 0 bases at J, with 11 bases between the two ends. Germline V lookup: CDR1 SGHDT, CDR2 YYEEEE. The CDR3 nucleotides are TGTGCCAGCAGCTTGCTAGGCGGGAGCTCCTATAATTCACCCCTCCACTTT. Translation: CASSLLGGSSYNSPLHF. Full variable domain (rest looked up from reference TRBV5-6 and TRBJ1-6): DAGVTQSPTHLIKTRGQQVTLRCSPKSGHDTVSWYQQALGQGPQFIFQYYEEEERQRGNFPDRFSGHQFPNYSSELNVNALLLGDSALYLCASSLLGGSSYNSPLHFGNGTRLTVT.

The rearrangement joins TRBV7-2 to TRBJ1-4; maybe TRBD1 (6 bases). This CDR3 contains 15 residues. CDR1 and CDR2 (germline): SGHTA, FQGNSA. With 5 bases removed from V and 8 bases from J, the gap between germline ends came to 18 bases. In DNA form, the CDR3 reads TGTGCCAGCAGCCGTGGGGATGGGGGCGGCGAAAAACTGTTTTTT. Its protein is CASSRGDGGGEKLFF.

The chain links TRBV27 to TRBJ2-7; 7 nucleotides align to TRBD2. Germline V gene sequence: CDR1 MNHEY, CDR2 SMNVEV (reference sequence). CDR3 length equals 14 residues. Trimming removed 0 bases from V and 6 bases from J; junction bases left unmatched: 5. The CDR3 nucleotides are TGTGCCAGCAGTTTATCGATCCAGCGGGGCGAGCAGTACTTC. Protein sequence: CASSLSIQRGEQYF.

This clonotype was seen ten or more times. V is TRBV4-3 and J is TRBJ2-2; the D is unclear. The V and J ends lost 0 bases and 2 bases respectively, with 7 bases between them. The CDR3 is 15 residues long. Germline lookup yields CDR1 LGHNA and CDR2 YSLEER. As DNA, the CDR3 is TGCGCCAGCAGCCAAGATAATCGAAACACCGGGGAGCTGTTTTTT. It is translated as CASSQDNRNTGELFF.

The chain links TRBV5-4 to TRBJ2-7; D gene unclear. V lost 1 base and J 5 bases, leaving 4 bases between the germline ends. The CDR3 is 11 residues long. Germline values: CDR1 SGHNT, CDR2 YYREEE (reference sequence). DNA for the CDR3: TGTGCCAGCAGCTTGATGAACGAGCAGTACTTC. Translated: CASSLMNEQYF.

This clonotype occurred a few times. The chain has TRBV18 and TRBJ2-3, with D unclear. The CDR3 length is 15 residues. Trimming shortened V by 3 bases and J by 0 bases, and 10 bases separated the two germline ends. The germline gives CDR1 KGHSH, CDR2 LQKENI. The CDR3 reads CASSPGHESTDTQYF. CDR3 bases: TGTGCCAGCTCACCGGGCCATGAAAGCACAGATACGCAGTATTTT. The full variable domain, in which reference TRBV18 and TRBJ2-3 provide the parts outside the CDR3, is NAGVMQNPRHLVRRRGQEARLRCSPMKGHSHVYWYRQLPEEGLKFMVYLQKENIIDESGMPKERFSAEFPKEGPSILRIQQVVRGDSAAYFCASSPGHESTDTQYFGPGTRLTVL.

The V gene is TRBV20-1, the J gene TRBJ2-7; 8 bases match TRBD1. CDR3 length equals 19 residues. CDR1 is DFQATT, CDR2 SNEGSKA, per germline (reference sequence). The V segment lost 6 bases and the J segment 2 bases; nucleotides outside the gene matches: 24. CDR3 sequence reads: CSAVGWGQEARGPPYEQYF. In nucleotides, the CDR3 is TGCAGTGCCGTCGGTTGGGGACAGGAGGCCCGAGGCCCCCCCTACGAGCAGTACTTC.

The sample holds a few counts of this clonotype. The chain joins TRBV20-1 to TRBJ2-4, with D possibly matching TRBD1 (6 bases). The germline V gene has CDR1 DFQATT and CDR2 SNEGSKA (reference sequence). V lost 0 bases, J lost 8 bases, and 8 bases lay in between. This CDR3 has 12 residues. The CDR3 coding sequence is TGCAGTGCTAGAGACAGGGGTGACATTCAGTACTTC. Its protein product is CSARDRGDIQYF.

This clonotype was detected only a few times. This sequence joins TRBV6-1 and TRBJ2-2; perhaps TRBD1 as D (5 bases). CDR1 is MNHNS and CDR2 is SASEGT in the germline V gene. This CDR3 has 15 residues. V dropped 6 bases and J dropped 5 bases, with 16 bases sitting between them. The CDR3 sequence: CASSRTGVPTGELFF. The CDR3 DNA is TGTGCCAGCAGCAGAACAGGAGTACCGACCGGGGAGCTGTTTTTT.

V is TRBV4-3 and J is TRBJ2-6; D gene unclear. Germline V gene sequence: CDR1 LGHNA, CDR2 YSLEER. Trimming removed 4 bases from V and 5 bases from J, with 0 bases in between. CDR3 length: 11 amino acids. The chain's CDR3 is CASSRANVLTF. In DNA, the CDR3 is TGCGCCAGCAGCCGGGCCAACGTCCTGACTTTC.

This clonotype was counted at least ten times. The chain combines TRBV20-1 with TRBJ1-5; 10 bases align to TRBD1. The CDR3 sequence is 15 residues long. Germline-derived CDR1 and CDR2 are DFQATT and SNEGSKA (reference sequence). V lost 6 bases and J lost 6; bases outside the gene matches: 11. The CDR3 reads CSAMTGGAIGQPQHF. The CDR3 DNA follows: TGCAGTGCAATGACAGGGGGCGCGATTGGTCAGCCCCAGCATTTT.

This clonotype was seen many times. This chain links TRBV7-2 with TRBJ2-1; 7 bases line up with TRBD2. The CDR3 length is 15 residues. Trimming at V came to 6 bases and at J to 0 bases, leaving 5 bases not matched to a gene. CDR1 SGHTA and CDR2 FQGNSA come from the germline V gene. In DNA, the CDR3 is TGTGCCAGCAGATTTAGCGGGTCCTCCTACAATGAGCAGTTCTTC. Its protein product is CASRFSGSSYNEQFF.

This clonotype has only a few counts. The rearrangement uses TRBV3-1 and TRBJ2-7, with D uncertain. The CDR3 contains 14 residues. Between the trimmed V and J ends, which lost 1 base and 6 bases, there was a span of 13 bases. Germline-derived CDR1 and CDR2 are LGHDT and YNNKEL (reference sequence). DNA for the CDR3: TGTGCCAGCAGCCAAGGGGTGATTTGGGGCGAGCAGTACTTC. Amino acids: CASSQGVIWGEQYF.

This sequence joins TRBV10-3 and TRBJ1-5, with D uncertain. Germline V gene data show CDR1 as ENHRY and CDR2 as SYGVKD. This CDR3 has 14 amino acids. The V end lost 4 bases, the J end lost 4 bases, and 11 bases lay between the germline ends. Here the CDR3 reads CAISVGGGNQPQHF. DNA of the CDR3: TGTGCCATCAGTGTCGGTGGTGGTAATCAGCCCCAGCATTTT.

The rearrangement uses TRBV18 and TRBJ2-7, with 10 bases that match TRBD1. Germline loops: CDR1 KGHSH, CDR2 LQKENI. The CDR3 runs to 14 residues. V trimming: 8 bases; J trimming: 2 bases; junction bases outside the gene matches: 6. The CDR3 spells CASKPGQGTYEQYF. The CDR3, as DNA: TGTGCCAGCAAACCGGGACAGGGGACCTACGAGCAGTACTTC.

The sample holds a few counts of this clonotype. J is TRBJ2-1 and V is TRBV3-1; D is unclear. Between the trimmed V and J ends, which lost 5 bases and 0 bases, there was a span of 11 bases. The CDR3 runs 15 residues. Germline-derived CDR1 and CDR2 are LGHDT and YNNKEL (reference sequence). CDR3 amino acids: CASSSRAVSYNEQFF. CDR3 DNA sequence: TGTGCCAGCAGCTCCCGGGCGGTCTCCTACAATGAGCAGTTCTTC.